This TCR beta chain was recovered during a study of blood T cell repertoires in COVID-19. Germline values: CDR1 ENHRY, CDR2 SYGVKD. The CDR3 contains 16 residues. V trimming: 4 bases; J trimming: 0 bases; junction bases outside the gene matches: 5. The repertoire was sequenced with immunoSEQ multiplex PCR; TCRdb's copy has only in-frame clones and lacks some. This sample has under 150,000 clones, with 65% to 85% found just once. V is TRBV10-3 and J is TRBJ1-3; TRBD1 agrees at 8 bases. The sequence derives from a man between 65 and 85 years old with acute or convalescent COVID-19. Material for sequencing was peripheral blood. The CDR3 loop reads CAISATGGRSGNTIYF. CDR3 in DNA: TGTGCCATCAGTGCCACAGGGGGACGCTCTGGAAACACCATATATTTT.